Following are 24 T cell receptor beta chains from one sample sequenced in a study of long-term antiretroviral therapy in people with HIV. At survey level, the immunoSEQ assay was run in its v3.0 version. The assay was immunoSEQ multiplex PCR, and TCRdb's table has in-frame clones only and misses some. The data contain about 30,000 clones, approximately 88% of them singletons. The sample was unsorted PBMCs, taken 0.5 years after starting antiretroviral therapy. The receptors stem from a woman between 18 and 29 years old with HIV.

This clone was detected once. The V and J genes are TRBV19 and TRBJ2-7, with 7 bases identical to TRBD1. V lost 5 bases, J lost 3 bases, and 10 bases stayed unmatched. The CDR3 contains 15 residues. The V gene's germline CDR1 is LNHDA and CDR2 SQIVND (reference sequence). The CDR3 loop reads CASSFRAGGVYEQYF. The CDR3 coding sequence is TGTGCCAGTAGTTTCCGGGCAGGGGGTGTCTACGAGCAGTACTTC.

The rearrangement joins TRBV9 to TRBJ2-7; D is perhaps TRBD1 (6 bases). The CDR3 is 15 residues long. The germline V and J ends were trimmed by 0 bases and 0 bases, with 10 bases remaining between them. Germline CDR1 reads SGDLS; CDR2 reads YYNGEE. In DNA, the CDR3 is TGTGCCAGCAGCGTAGAGGGGGACCTCTCCTACGAGCAGTACTTC. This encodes CASSVEGDLSYEQYF.

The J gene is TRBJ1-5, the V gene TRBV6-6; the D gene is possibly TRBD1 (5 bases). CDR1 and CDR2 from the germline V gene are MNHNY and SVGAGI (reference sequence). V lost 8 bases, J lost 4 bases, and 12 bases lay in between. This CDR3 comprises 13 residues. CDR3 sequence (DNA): TGTGCCAGCCTTGGGGGGGGAAATCAGCCCCAGCATTTT. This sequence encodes CASLGGGNQPQHF.

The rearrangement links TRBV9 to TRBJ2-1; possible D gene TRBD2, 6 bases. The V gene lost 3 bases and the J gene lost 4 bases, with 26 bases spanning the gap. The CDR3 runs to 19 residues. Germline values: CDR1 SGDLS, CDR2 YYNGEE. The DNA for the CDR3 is TGTGCCAGCAGCGCGCCAACATCGGTAGGGGCTAGCGAGTACAATGAGCAGTTCTTC. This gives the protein CASSAPTSVGASEYNEQFF.

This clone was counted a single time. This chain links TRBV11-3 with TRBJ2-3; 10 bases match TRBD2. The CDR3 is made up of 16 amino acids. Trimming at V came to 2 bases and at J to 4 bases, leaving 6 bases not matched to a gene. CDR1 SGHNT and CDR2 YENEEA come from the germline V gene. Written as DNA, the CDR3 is TGTGCCAGCAGCTTACGCCTAGCGGGAGCCGCAGATACGCAGTATTTT. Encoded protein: CASSLRLAGAADTQYF. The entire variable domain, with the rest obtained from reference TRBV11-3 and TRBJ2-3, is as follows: EAGVVQSPRYKIIEKKQPVAFWCNPISGHNTLYWYLQNLGQGPELLIRYENEEAVDDSQLPKDRFSAERLKGVDSTLKIQPAELGDSAVYLCASSLRLAGAADTQYFGPGTRLTVL.

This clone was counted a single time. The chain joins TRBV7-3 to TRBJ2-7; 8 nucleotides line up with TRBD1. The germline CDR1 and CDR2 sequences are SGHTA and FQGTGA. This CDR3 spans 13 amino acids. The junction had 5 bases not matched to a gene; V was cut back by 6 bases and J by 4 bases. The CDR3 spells CASRPGQAYEQYF. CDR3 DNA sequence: TGTGCCAGCAGGCCGGGACAGGCATACGAGCAGTACTTC.

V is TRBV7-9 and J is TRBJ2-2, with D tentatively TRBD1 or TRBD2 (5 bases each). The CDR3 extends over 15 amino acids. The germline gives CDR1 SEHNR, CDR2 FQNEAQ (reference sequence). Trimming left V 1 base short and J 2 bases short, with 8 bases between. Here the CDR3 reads CASSLGGTNTGELFF. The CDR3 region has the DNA TGTGCCAGCAGCTTAGGAGGGACCAACACCGGGGAGCTGTTTTTT.

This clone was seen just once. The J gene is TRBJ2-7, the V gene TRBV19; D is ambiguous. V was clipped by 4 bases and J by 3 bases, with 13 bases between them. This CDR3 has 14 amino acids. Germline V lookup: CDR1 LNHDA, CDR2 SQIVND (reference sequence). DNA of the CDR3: TGTGCCAGTAGTAACCAGGCGTTAAACTACGAGCAGTACTTC. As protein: CASSNQALNYEQYF.

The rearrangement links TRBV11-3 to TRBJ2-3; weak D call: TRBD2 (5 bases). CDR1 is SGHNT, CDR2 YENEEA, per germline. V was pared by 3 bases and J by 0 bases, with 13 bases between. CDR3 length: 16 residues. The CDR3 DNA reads TGTGCCAGCAGCTTCTCGAGGGAGCCTAGCACAGATACGCAGTATTTT. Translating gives CASSFSREPSTDTQYF.

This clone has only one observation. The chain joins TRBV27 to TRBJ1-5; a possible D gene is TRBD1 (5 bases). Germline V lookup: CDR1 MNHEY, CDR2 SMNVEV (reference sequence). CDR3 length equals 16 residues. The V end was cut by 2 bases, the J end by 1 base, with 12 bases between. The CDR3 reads CASSLRMAGSNQPQHF. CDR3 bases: TGTGCCAGCAGTTTAAGGATGGCAGGGAGCAATCAGCCCCAGCATTTT.

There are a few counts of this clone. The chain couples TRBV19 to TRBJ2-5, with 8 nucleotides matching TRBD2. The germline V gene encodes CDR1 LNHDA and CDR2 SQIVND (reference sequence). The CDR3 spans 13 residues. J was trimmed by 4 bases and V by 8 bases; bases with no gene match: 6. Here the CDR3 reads CASGGAGGETQYF. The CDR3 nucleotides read TGTGCCAGTGGGGGTGCGGGAGGAGAGACCCAGTACTTC.

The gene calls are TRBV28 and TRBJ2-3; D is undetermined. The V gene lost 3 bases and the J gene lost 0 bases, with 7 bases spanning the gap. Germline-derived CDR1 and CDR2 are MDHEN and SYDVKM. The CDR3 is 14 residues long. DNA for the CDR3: TGTGCCAGCAGTTTCGCGGACAGCACAGATACGCAGTATTTT. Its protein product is CASSFADSTDTQYF.

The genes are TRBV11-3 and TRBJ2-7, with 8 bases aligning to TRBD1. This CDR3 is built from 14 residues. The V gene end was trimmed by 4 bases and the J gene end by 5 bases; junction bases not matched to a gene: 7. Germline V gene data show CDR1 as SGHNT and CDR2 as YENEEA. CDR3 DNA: TGTGCCAGCAGCTCCAGGACAGGGTTGGACGAGCAGTACTTC. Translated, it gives CASSSRTGLDEQYF.

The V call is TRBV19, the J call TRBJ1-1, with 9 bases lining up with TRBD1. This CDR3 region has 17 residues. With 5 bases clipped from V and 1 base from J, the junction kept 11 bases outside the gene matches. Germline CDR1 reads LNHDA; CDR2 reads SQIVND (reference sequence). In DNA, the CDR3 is TGTGCCAGTAGTTTAATTACAGGGGGCGCAGAGAACACTGAAGCTTTCTTT. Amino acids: CASSLITGGAENTEAFF.

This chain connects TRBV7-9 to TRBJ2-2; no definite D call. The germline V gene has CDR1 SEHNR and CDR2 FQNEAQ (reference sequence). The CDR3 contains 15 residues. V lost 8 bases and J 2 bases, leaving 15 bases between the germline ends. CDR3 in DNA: TGTGCCAGCCAACAGATCGGCCCAAACACCGGGGAGCTGTTTTTT. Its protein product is CASQQIGPNTGELFF.

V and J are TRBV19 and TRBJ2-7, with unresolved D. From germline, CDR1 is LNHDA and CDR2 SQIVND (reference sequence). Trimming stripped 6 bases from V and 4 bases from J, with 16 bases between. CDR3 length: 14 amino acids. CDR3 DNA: TGTGCCAGTAGCCCTAAGGGAATCGTTTACGAGCAGTACTTC. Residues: CASSPKGIVYEQYF.

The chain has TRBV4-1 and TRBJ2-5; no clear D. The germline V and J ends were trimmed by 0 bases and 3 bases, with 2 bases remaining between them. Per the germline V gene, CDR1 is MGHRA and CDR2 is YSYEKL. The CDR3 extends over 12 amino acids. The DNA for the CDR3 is TGCGCCAGCAGCCAAGATGAAGAGACCCAGTACTTC. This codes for CASSQDEETQYF.

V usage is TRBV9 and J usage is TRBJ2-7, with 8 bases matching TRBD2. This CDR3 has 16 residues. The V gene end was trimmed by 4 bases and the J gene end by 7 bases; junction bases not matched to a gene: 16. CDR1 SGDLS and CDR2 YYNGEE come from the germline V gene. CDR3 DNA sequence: TGTGCCAGCAGCCCCTTTGGTAGGGCGGGAGGCCATGAGCAGTACTTC. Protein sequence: CASSPFGRAGGHEQYF.

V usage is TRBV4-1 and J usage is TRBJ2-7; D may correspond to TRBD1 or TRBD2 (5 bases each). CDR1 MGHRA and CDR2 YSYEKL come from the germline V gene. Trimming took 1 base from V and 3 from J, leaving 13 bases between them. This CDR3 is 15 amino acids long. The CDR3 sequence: CASSQGGTALYEQYF. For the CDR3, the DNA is TGCGCCAGCAGCCAAGGAGGGACGGCCCTCTACGAGCAGTACTTC.

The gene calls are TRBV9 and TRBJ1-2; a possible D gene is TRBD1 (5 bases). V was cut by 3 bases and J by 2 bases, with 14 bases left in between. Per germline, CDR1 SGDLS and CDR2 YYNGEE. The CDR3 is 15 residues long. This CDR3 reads CASSEPRGGNYGYTF. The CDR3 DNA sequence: TGTGCCAGCAGCGAGCCCCGGGGGGGAAACTATGGCTACACCTTC.

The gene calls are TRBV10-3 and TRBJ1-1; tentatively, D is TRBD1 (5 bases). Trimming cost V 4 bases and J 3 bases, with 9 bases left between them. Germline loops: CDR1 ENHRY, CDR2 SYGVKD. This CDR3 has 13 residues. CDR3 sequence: CAISGQGDTEAFF. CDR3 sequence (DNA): TGTGCCATCAGTGGGCAGGGTGACACTGAAGCTTTCTTT.

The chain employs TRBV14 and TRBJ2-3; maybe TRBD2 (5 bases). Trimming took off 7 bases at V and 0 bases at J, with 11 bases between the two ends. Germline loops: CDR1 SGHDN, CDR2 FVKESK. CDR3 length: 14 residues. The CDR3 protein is CASNDPGSTDTQYF. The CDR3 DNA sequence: TGTGCCAGCAACGACCCGGGGAGCACAGATACGCAGTATTTT.

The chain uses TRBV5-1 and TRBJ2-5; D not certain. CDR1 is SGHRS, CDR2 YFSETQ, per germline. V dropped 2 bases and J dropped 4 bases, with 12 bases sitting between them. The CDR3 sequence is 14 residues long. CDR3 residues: CASSFRTVGETQYF. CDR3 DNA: TGCGCCAGCAGCTTCCGGACGGTGGGAGAGACCCAGTACTTC.

CDR3 nucleotides: TGTGCCAGCAGCTTGGGGGACAGGGTAACCTACGAGCAGTACTTC. Protein product: CASSLGDRVTYEQYF. The V and J genes are TRBV5-6 and TRBJ2-7; 9 bases agree with TRBD1. The CDR3 consists of 15 residues. Germline-derived CDR1 and CDR2 are SGHDT and YYEEEE. V was pared by 0 bases and J by 2 bases, with 3 bases of the junction left unmatched. Full variable domain (missing parts from reference TRBV5-6 and TRBJ2-7): DAGVTQSPTHLIKTRGQQVTLRCSPKSGHDTVSWYQQALGQGPQFIFQYYEEEERQRGNFPDRFSGHQFPNYSSELNVNALLLGDSALYLCASSLGDRVTYEQYFGPGTRLTVT.